This is a list of T cell receptor beta chains from one sample in a study of blood T cell repertoires in COVID-19. Sequencing used immunoSEQ multiplex PCR; TCRdb keeps in-frame clones, though not all of them. This table has just under 150,000 clones, about 87% appearing once. The sequencing sample was made of peripheral blood. The receptors stem from a man between 45 and 60 years old who had recovered from COVID-19. CDR3s include the opening cysteine and the closing phenylalanine or tryptophan. The D gene is left open where the match is weak. Rows may omit the clone size; those that give it use once, few, many or a size class.

CDR3nt	CDR3aa	d_gene	j_gene	v_gene	abundance
TGTGCCAGCTCCAACCAGGGGGACTCTGAAGCTTTCTTT	CASSNQGDSEAFF	TRBD1	TRBJ1-1	TRBV18	NA
TGTGCCAGCAGCTTAGGGACCCAGGGAAAACTGTTTTTT	CASSLGTQGKLFF	NA	TRBJ1-4	TRBV7-9	NA
TGTGCCAGTAGTATCAGTAATTCACCCCTCCACTTT	CASSISNSPLHF	NA	TRBJ1-6	TRBV19	NA
TGCGCCAGCAGCCAACTTGGGGCGCTTGAAGCTTTCTTT	CASSQLGALEAFF	NA	TRBJ1-1	TRBV4-3	once
TGTGCCAGCGGGGGGGAAACCTACGAGCAGTACTTC	CASGGETYEQYF	TRBD2	TRBJ2-7	TRBV2	NA
TGTGCCAGCAGTGAATATGGATTAGGGGACGAGCAGTACTTC	CASSEYGLGDEQYF	NA	TRBJ2-7	TRBV25-1	NA
TGCGCCAGCAGCCAAGAGGGGGCCCTCTACAATGAGCAGTTCTTC	CASSQEGALYNEQFF	NA	TRBJ2-1	TRBV4-1	NA
TGTGCCAGTAGTATAGGGACAGGGGCGGATACGCAGTATTTT	CASSIGTGADTQYF	TRBD1	TRBJ2-3	TRBV19	once
TGTGCCAGCAGCTTGGGAGGGCTAGTCTCACCCCTCCACTTT	CASSLGGLVSPLHF	NA	TRBJ1-6	TRBV5-5	NA
TGCGCCAGCAGCTTGTCCATCGAGAGAGGTGATTATGGCTACACCTTC	CASSLSIERGDYGYTF	NA	TRBJ1-2	TRBV5-1	NA
TGTGCCAGCAGCGAAAATCAGGCAGTAGAGCAGTTCTTC	CASSENQAVEQFF	NA	TRBJ2-1	TRBV2	NA
TGTGCCAGCAAACGGGGGACGGGGATCAATCAGCCCCAGCATTTT	CASKRGTGINQPQHF	NA	TRBJ1-5	TRBV6-5	NA
TGTGCCTGGACCTATGTGGACAATGAGCAGTTCTTC	CAWTYVDNEQFF	NA	TRBJ2-1	TRBV30	NA
TGCGCCAGCAGCTCAGGGGGACAATCTGGAAACACCATATATTTT	CASSSGGQSGNTIYF	TRBD1	TRBJ1-3	TRBV5-1	NA
TGTGCCAGCAGCCCACAGACAGTATCCGAGCAGTACTTC	CASSPQTVSEQYF	NA	TRBJ2-7	TRBV14	NA
TGTGCCAGCAGCCTTGGGACTAGCGGGGTGTACAATGAGCAGTTCTTC	CASSLGTSGVYNEQFF	TRBD2	TRBJ2-1	TRBV7-8	once
TGTGCCAGCAACCTTGACAGGGCACCTGGGGCCAACGTCCTGACTTTC	CASNLDRAPGANVLTF	TRBD1	TRBJ2-6	TRBV2	NA
TGCAGTGCTAGAGGCCCAGGGGTGGCTTTCTTT	CSARGPGVAFF	NA	TRBJ1-1	TRBV20-1	few
TGTGCCAGTAGTATAGAGGCGCAGGATATTGGCTACACCTTC	CASSIEAQDIGYTF	NA	TRBJ1-2	TRBV19	NA
TGTGCCAGCAGCCAAGGGACAGGGACGAGTTCACCCCTCCACTTT	CASSQGTGTSSPLHF	TRBD1	TRBJ1-6	TRBV3-1/TRBV3-2	NA
TGTGCCATCAGTGAGCCCGGCGCAGGGTACAATGAGCAGTTCTTC	CAISEPGAGYNEQFF	NA	TRBJ2-1	TRBV10-3	NA
TGCGCCAGCAGCCAGATCCCTGGGCAGGACGAGCAGTACTTC	CASSQIPGQDEQYF	NA	TRBJ2-7	TRBV4-1	NA
TGCGCCAGCAGCCAAAGGACTAACTCCTACGAGCAGTACTTC	CASSQRTNSYEQYF	NA	TRBJ2-7	TRBV5-1	NA
TGTGCCAGCCGGGGCAGGACTAGCGGGAAAGTGGGCCAAGAGACCCAGTACTTC	CASRGRTSGKVGQETQYF	TRBD2	TRBJ2-5	TRBV2	once